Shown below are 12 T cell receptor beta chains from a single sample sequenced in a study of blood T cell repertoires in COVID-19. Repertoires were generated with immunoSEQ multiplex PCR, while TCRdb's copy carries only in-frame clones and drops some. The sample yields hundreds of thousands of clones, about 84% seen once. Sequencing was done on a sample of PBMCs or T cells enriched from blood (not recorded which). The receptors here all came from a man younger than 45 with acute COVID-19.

The CDR3 DNA is TGCAGCGCCGCCGGAGGGTTTCGGACAGATACGCAGTATTTT. Its translation is CSAAGGFRTDTQYF. The chain has TRBV29-1 and TRBJ2-3, with a tentative D call TRBD2 (6 bases). This CDR3 spans 14 amino acids. The germline V and J ends were trimmed by 7 bases and 3 bases, with 17 bases remaining between them. Germline CDR1 reads SQVTM; CDR2 reads ANQGSEA.

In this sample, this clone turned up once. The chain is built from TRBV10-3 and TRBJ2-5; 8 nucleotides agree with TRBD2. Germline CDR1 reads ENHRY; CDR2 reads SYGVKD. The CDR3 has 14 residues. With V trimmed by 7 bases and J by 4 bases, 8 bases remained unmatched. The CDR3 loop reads CAIIIAGGRETQYF. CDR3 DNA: TGTGCCATCATAATCGCGGGGGGCCGAGAGACCCAGTACTTC.

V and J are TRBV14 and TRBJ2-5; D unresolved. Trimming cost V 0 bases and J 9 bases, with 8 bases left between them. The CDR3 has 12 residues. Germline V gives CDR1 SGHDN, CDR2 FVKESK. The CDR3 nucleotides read TGTGCCAGCAGCCAAGATCGCGCGTCCCAGTACTTC. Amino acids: CASSQDRASQYF.

This CDR3 is CASSSLQGDTGELFF. In nucleotides, the CDR3 is TGCGCCAGCAGCAGCCTGCAGGGGGACACCGGGGAGCTGTTTTTT. This chain joins TRBV5-1 and TRBJ2-2; 7 bases fit TRBD1. Germline CDR1 is SGHRS and CDR2 is YFSETQ. The V segment lost 4 bases and the J segment 3 bases; nucleotides outside the gene matches: 6. The CDR3 length is 15 residues. Full variable domain (remainder filled in from reference TRBV5-1 and TRBJ2-2): KAGVTQTPRYLIKTRGQQVTLSCSPISGHRSVSWYQQTPGQGLQFLFEYFSETQRNKGNFPGRFSGRQFSNSRSEMNVSTLELGDSALYLCASSSLQGDTGELFFGEGSRLTVL.

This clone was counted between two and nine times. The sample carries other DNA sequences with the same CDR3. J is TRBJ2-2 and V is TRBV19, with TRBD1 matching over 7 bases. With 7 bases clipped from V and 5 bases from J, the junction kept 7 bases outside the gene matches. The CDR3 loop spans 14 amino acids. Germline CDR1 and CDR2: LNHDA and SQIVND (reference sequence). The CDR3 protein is CASKAQGRTGELFF. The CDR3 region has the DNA TGTGCCAGTAAAGCACAGGGGAGAACCGGGGAGCTGTTTTTT.

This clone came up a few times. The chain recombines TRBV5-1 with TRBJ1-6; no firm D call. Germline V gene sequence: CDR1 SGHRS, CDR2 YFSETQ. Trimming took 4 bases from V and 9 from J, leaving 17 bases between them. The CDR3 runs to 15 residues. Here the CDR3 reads CASSTEGEASSPLHF. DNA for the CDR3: TGCGCCAGCAGCACTGAGGGAGAGGCCAGTTCACCCCTCCACTTT.

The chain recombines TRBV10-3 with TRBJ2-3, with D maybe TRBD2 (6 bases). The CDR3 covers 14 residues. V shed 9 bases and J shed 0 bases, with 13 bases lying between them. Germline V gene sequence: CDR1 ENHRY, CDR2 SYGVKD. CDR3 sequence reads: CAMRDVQSTDTQYF. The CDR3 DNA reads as TGTGCCATGCGGGATGTTCAAAGCACAGATACGCAGTATTTT.

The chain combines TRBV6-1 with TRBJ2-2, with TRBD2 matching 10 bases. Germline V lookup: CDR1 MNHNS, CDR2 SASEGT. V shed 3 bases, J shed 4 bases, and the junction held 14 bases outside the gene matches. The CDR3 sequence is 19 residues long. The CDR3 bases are TGTGCCAGCAGTGATTACAGGAGCGGGGGGGCTAAAAGCACCGGGGAGCTGTTTTTT. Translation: CASSDYRSGGAKSTGELFF.

CDR3 region: CATKERTGQTNEQFF. The CDR3 DNA follows: TGTGCCACCAAAGAGAGGACAGGGCAAACCAATGAGCAGTTCTTC. The chain combines TRBV6-5 with TRBJ2-1; 8 bases match TRBD1. The junction had 14 bases not matched to a gene; V was cut back by 10 bases and J by 6 bases. The germline gives CDR1 MNHEY, CDR2 SVGAGI. This CDR3 has 15 amino acids.

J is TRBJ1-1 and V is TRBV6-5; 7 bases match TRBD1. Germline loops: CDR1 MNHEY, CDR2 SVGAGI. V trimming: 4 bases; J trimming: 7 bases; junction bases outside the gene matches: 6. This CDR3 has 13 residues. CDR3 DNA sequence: TGTGCCAGCAGTTCCTTGACAGGGAATGAAGCTTTCTTT. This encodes CASSSLTGNEAFF.

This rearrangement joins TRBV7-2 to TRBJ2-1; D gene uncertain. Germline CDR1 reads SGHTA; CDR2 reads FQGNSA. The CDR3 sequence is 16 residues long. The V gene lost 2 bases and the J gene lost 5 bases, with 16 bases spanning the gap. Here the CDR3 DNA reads TGTGCCAGCAGCTTATACCCCCAGACACTGAACAATGAGCAGTTCTTC. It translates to CASSLYPQTLNNEQFF.

The CDR3 region is CSVEAGGSYEQYF. CDR3 nucleotides: TGCAGCGTTGAAGCAGGGGGTTCCTACGAGCAGTACTTC. V is TRBV29-1 and J is TRBJ2-7; 7 bases align to TRBD1. Germline CDR1 and CDR2: SQVTM and ANQGSEA. With V trimmed by 1 base and J by 1 base, 1 base remained unmatched. The CDR3 has 13 amino acids.